Reported below is one T cell receptor (beta chain). What antigen it recognizes has not been identified. Base qualities were left out, and no much larger clone turns up one base away. TCRbeta CDR3 regions were amplified from genomic DNA by means of the immunoSEQ Assay, a bias-controlled multiplex PCR. In the authors' own workflow: Nucleated cell counts per sample were estimated from amplification of reference gene primers within the assay. To quantify the absolute abundance of each unique TCRbeta CDR3 rearrangement, sequence reads were collapsed and filtered. For each sample, productive Simpson clonality was calculated as the square root of Simpson's diversity index over productive rearrangements. TCRdb stores this immuneACCESS table with in-frame sequences only. Part of the clones is absent; in the studies checked, under half of the shortfall reflects unresolved V genes, and no reason is known for the rest. V and J calls and clone size come straight from that table; D and trimming were deduced from the DNA. The sample table contains over 110,000 clones; only one count was recorded for 84% of them. Approximately 4% of the sample is in the top ten clones.

Taken from cysteine to phenylalanine, the CDR3 has 18 residues. The sequence is cut down to CDR3 DNA, 54 bases in frame from base 1. V loses 1 base at its end and J loses 5 bases; junction bases beyond the gene matches: 9. The germline V gene provides CDR1 MGHRA and CDR2 YSYEKL. The data were taken from a study of blood T cell repertoires in COVID-19 (dated by TCRdb to the early 2020s). For context, the study as a whole: Recovered participants in ImmuneRACE Cohort 3 were defined by two consecutive negative NP/OP PCR tests, clearance by a healthcare professional, or resolution of symptoms. The collaborator samples originated in the United States, Italy and Spain and spanned the acute and convalescent phases of COVID-19. The material from the prospective study consisted of cDNA or gDNA derived from T cells, B-cell-depleted T cells, or PBMCs. Subjects who had been exposed to COVID-19, were actively infected with it, or had recovered from it provided the deeply sampled blood TCRbeta repertoires that made up the dataset. The repertoires were made available in a free public database intended to serve as a resource for research on the immune response to SARS-CoV-2. The samples were drawn from the first 160 participants of the ongoing ImmuneRACE study and from 1,200 or so subjects provided by 6 global collaborators. The sample metadata nearly always contained a de-identified subject ID, COVID-19 status, age in years and sex. Where available, HLA class I and class II types were taken from metadata supplied by the sample provider and were not determined by assay-based typing. Here is what the overall study found, with its caveats: The amount of clinical and demographic metadata varied by source and participant and was provided uncurated.

Enrolling through a virtual design, the prospective study's participants ranged in age from about 18 to 89 years and lived across approximately 25 United States geographic areas. Cohort assignment in the prospective study relied on participant-reported clinical history from a screening survey and a study questionnaire. In the prospective study, mobile phlebotomists collected whole blood, serum and a nasopharyngeal or oropharyngeal swab from each participant. Prospective study participants could optionally give additional blood draws and questionnaires over an approximately 2-month period. Before DNA extraction, prospective study blood samples were shipped either frozen or at room temperature.

The sample was PBMCs or T cells enriched from blood (not recorded which). The rearranged chain carries TRBV4-1 and TRBJ2-2; TRBD2 agrees with 11 junctional bases. The sequence was collected from a man aged 50 to 59 in a cohort exposed to, infected with or recovered from COVID-19 (not recorded which). The CDR3 protein: CASSQVDSGGVGTGELFF. In nucleotides, the sequence is TGCGCCAGCAGCCAAGTCGATAGCGGGGGGGTAGGAACCGGGGAGCTGTTTTTT.